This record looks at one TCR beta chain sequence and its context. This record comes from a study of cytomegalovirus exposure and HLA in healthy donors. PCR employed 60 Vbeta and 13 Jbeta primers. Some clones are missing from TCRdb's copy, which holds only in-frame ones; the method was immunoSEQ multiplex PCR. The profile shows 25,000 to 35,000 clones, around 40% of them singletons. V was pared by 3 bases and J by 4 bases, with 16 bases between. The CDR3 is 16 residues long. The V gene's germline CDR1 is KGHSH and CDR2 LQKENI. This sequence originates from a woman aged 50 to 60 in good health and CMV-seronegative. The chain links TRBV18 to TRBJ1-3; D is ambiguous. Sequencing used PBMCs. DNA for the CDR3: TGTGCCAGCTCACCTTACACGCCGGGGAACGGAAACACCATATATTTT. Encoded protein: CASSPYTPGNGNTIYF.